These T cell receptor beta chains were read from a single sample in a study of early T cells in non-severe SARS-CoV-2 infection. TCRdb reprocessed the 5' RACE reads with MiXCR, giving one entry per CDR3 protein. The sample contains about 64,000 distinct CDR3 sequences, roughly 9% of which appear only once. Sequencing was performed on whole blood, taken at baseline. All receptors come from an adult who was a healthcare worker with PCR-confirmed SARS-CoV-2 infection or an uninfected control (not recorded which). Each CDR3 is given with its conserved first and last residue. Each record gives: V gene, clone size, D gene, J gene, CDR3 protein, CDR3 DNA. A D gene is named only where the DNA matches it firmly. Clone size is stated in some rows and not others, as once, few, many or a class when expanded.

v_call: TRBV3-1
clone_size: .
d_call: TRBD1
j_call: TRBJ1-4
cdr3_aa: CASSRTGTGVFF
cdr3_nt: TGTGCCAGCAGCCGTACCGGGACAGGGGTGTTTTTT

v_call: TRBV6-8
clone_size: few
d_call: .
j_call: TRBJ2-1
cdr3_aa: CASSAHRDIAYNEQFF
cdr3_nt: TGTGCCAGCAGTGCCCACCGGGACATAGCCTACAATGAGCAGTTCTTC

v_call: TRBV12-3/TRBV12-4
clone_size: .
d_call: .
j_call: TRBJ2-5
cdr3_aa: CASSRTTGMGETQYF
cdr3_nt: TGTGCCAGCAGCCGTACTACAGGGATGGGAGAGACCCAGTACTTC

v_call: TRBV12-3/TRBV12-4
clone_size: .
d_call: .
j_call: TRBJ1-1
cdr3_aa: CASTPAANTEAFF
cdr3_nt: TGTGCCAGCACCCCCGCGGCGAACACTGAAGCTTTCTTT

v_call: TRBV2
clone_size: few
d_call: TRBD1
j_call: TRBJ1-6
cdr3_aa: CASRWTGGLFHF
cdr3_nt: TGTGCCAGCAGGTGGACAGGGGGGTTATTCCACTTT

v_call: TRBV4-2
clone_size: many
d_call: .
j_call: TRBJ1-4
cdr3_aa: CASSPIIATLEEKLFF
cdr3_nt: TGTGCCAGCAGCCCTATAATCGCCACTCTAGAAGAAAAACTGTTTTTT

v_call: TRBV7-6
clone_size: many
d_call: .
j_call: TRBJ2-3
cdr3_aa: CASSLVGDTQYF
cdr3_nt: TGTGCCAGCAGCTTAGTGGGGGATACGCAGTATTTT

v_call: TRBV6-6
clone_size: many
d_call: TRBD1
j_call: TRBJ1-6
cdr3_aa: CASSPHRTGYNSPLHF
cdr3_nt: TGTGCCAGCAGTCCACACCGGACAGGGTATAATTCACCCCTCCACTTT

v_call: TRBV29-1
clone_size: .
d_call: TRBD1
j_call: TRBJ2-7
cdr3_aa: CSVGGTGSHEQYF
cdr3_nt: TGCAGCGTTGGGGGGACAGGGAGCCACGAGCAGTACTTC

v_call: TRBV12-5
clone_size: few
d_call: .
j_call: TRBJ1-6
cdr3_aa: CASGLEQSYNSPLHF
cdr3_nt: TGTGCTAGTGGTTTAGAACAGTCCTATAATTCACCCCTCCACTTT

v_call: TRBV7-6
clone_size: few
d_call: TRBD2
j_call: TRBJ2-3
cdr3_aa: CASSLEGGRAADTQYF
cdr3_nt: TGTGCCAGCAGCTTAGAGGGCGGGAGGGCAGCAGATACGCAGTATTTT

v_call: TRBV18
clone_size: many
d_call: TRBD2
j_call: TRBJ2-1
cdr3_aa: CASSPASGSRNEQFF
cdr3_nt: TGTGCCAGCTCACCGGCTAGCGGGAGTAGGAATGAGCAGTTCTTC

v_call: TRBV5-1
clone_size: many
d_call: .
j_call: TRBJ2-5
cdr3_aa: CASSLGYGDQETQYF
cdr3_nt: TGCGCCAGCAGCTTAGGCTACGGCGACCAAGAGACCCAGTACTTC

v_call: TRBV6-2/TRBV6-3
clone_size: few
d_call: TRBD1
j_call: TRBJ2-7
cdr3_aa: CASRTSGTGDYEQYF
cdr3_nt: TGTGCCAGCAGGACCTCCGGGACAGGGGACTACGAGCAGTACTTC

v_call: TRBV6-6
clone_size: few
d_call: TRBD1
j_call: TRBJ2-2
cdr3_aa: CASSRQGDTGELFF
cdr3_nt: TGTGCCAGCAGCCGACAGGGAGACACCGGGGAGCTGTTTTTT

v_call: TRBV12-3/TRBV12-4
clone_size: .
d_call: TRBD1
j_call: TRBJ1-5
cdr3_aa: CASSLGQGVGNQPQHF
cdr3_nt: TGTGCCAGCAGTTTGGGACAGGGGGTTGGCAATCAGCCCCAGCATTTT

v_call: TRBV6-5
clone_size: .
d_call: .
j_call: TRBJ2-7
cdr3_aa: CASRDLAGEQYF
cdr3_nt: TGTGCCAGTCGGGACCTCGCGGGCGAGCAGTACTTC